The 20 T cell receptor beta chains listed next were all sequenced from one sample in a study of control samples from healthy donors and cancer patients. Produced via immunoSEQ multiplex PCR; TCRdb's table is partial and in-frame only. The data hold roughly 130,000 clones, with over 75% observed a single time. Sequencing input: blood. Receptor source: a young man in good health.

The sample holds a few counts of this clone. CDR3 DNA sequence: TGTGCCAGTAGCCCCGGACAGACAGCTGGAAACACCATATATTTT. Protein: CASSPGQTAGNTIYF. The chain uses TRBV19 and TRBJ1-3, with D maybe TRBD1 (6 bases). CDR1 and CDR2 (germline): LNHDA, SQIVND (reference sequence). V lost 6 bases and J lost 2, with 14 bases in between. CDR3 length equals 15 residues. The variable domain in full, with the rest retrieved from reference TRBV19 and TRBJ1-3, is DGGITQSPKYLFRKEGQNVTLSCEQNLNHDAMYWYRQDPGQGLRLIYYSQIVNDFQKGDIAEGYSVSREKKESFPLTVTSAQKNPTAFYLCASSPGQTAGNTIYFGEGSWLTVV.

V and J are TRBV7-3 and TRBJ2-5, with 9 bases that match TRBD1. The CDR3 has 16 amino acids. Germline trimming cut 0 bases from V and 4 bases from J; bases unmatched to any gene: 6. The germline gives CDR1 SGHTA, CDR2 FQGTGA. In nucleotides, the CDR3 is TGTGCCAGCAGCTTAACGTCCGGGACAGGGACAGAGACCCAGTACTTC. Its translation is CASSLTSGTGTETQYF.

The V and J genes are TRBV2 and TRBJ2-7; D not certain. V gave up 7 bases and J gave up 3 bases, with 7 bases separating them. CDR3 length: 11 amino acids. Germline V gives CDR1 SNHLY, CDR2 FYNNEI. Here the CDR3 reads CASILSYEQYF. The DNA for the CDR3 is TGTGCCAGCATTCTCAGCTACGAGCAGTACTTC.

This clone was seen more than once but under ten times. This chain links TRBV29-1 with TRBJ1-1; no reliable D call. The CDR3 is 13 amino acids. V lost 3 bases and J 2 bases, leaving 10 bases between the germline ends. The germline CDR1 and CDR2 sequences are SQVTM and ANQGSEA. Written as DNA, the CDR3 is TGCAGCGTTGAGACCGGGGATAACACTGAAGCTTTCTTT. Protein sequence: CSVETGDNTEAFF.

The rearrangement links TRBV2 to TRBJ1-1; D possibly corresponds to TRBD1 (6 bases). Deletions cut 4 bases from V and 1 base from J, with 10 bases between. The CDR3 runs to 14 residues. The germline gives CDR1 SNHLY, CDR2 FYNNEI. The CDR3 spells CASSGTDQNTEAFF. Here the CDR3 DNA reads TGTGCCAGCAGTGGGACAGACCAGAACACTGAAGCTTTCTTT. The complete variable domain, with remaining parts taken from reference TRBV2 and TRBJ1-1, reads EPEVTQTPSHQVTQMGQEVILRCVPISNHLYFYWYRQILGQKVEFLVSFYNNEISEKSEIFDDQFSVERPDGSNFTLKIRSTKLEDSAMYFCASSGTDQNTEAFFGQGTRLTVV.

The chain couples TRBV2 to TRBJ1-6, with 7 bases aligning to TRBD1. Germline V gives CDR1 SNHLY, CDR2 FYNNEI. Trimming at V came to 5 bases and at J to 5 bases, leaving 6 bases not matched to a gene. The CDR3 length is 15 residues. Here the CDR3 reads CASSKGGTDNSPLHF. CDR3 bases: TGTGCCAGCAGTAAGGGGGGGACAGATAATTCACCCCTCCACTTT.

This clone was observed a handful of times. This rearrangement joins TRBV18 to TRBJ1-1; D is unclear. The V end lost 6 bases, the J end lost 1 base, and 9 bases lay between the germline ends. CDR3 length equals 13 residues. Per the germline V gene, CDR1 is KGHSH and CDR2 is LQKENI. In nucleotides, the CDR3 is TGTGCCAGCTCCCTATCGGAGAACACTGAAGCTTTCTTT. Encoded protein: CASSLSENTEAFF.

The chain combines TRBV3-1 (or the pseudogene TRBV3-2) with TRBJ2-7, with 7 bases fitting TRBD2. V shed 4 bases and J 7 bases; nucleotides not matched to a gene: 7. The CDR3 extends over 13 amino acids. CDR1 is LGHDT, CDR2 YNNKEL, per germline (reference sequence). CDR3 coding DNA: TGTGCCAGCAGCCCCGGACTAGATGGGGAGCAGTACGTC. As protein: CASSPGLDGEQYV.

The table lists this clone with a count of one. V gene TRBV2 combines with J gene TRBJ2-7, with D perhaps assigned TRBD1 or TRBD2 (6 bases each). Germline V gene sequence: CDR1 SNHLY, CDR2 FYNNEI. This CDR3 has 14 residues. Trimming shortened V by 6 bases and J by 0 bases, and 12 bases separated the two germline ends. CDR3 sequence (DNA): TGTGCCAGCAGCGGACGGGGGCCCTCCTACGAGCAGTACTTC. Translated, it gives CASSGRGPSYEQYF. The full variable domain, in which reference TRBV2 and TRBJ2-7 provide the parts outside the CDR3, is EPEVTQTPSHQVTQMGQEVILRCVPISNHLYFYWYRQILGQKVEFLVSFYNNEISEKSEIFDDQFSVERPDGSNFTLKIRSTKLEDSAMYFCASSGRGPSYEQYFGPGTRLTVT.

In DNA form, the CDR3 reads TGTGCCAGCAGCCAGGCTGGGGTCGGGAAGCAGTTCTTC. This codes for CASSQAGVGKQFF. The rearrangement uses TRBV7-3 and TRBJ2-1; D may be TRBD2 (5 bases). The germline V gene has CDR1 SGHTA and CDR2 FQGTGA. The CDR3 length is 13 residues. Trimming cost V 5 bases and J 11 bases, with 16 bases left between them.

The chain has TRBV25-1 and TRBJ1-1, with TRBD1 matching 7 bases. The ends lost 4 bases at V and 4 bases at J; junction bases unmatched: 6. CDR3 size: 14 residues. Per the germline V gene, CDR1 is MGHDK and CDR2 is SYGVNS. The CDR3 reads CASSGPGGGTEAFF. DNA for the CDR3: TGTGCCAGCAGTGGACCAGGGGGGGGCACTGAAGCTTTCTTT.

This rearrangement joins TRBV6-6 to TRBJ2-7; 12 bases agree with TRBD2. Germline assignment: CDR1 MNHNY and CDR2 SVGAGI (reference sequence). After removal of 6 bases from V and 1 base from J, the junction contained 7 bases not matched to a gene. The CDR3 has 16 residues. The CDR3 DNA reads TGTGCCAGCAGCCCTACCGGGACTAGCGGGTCCTACGAGCAGTACGTC. It is translated as CASSPTGTSGSYEQYV.

V gene TRBV5-1 combines with J gene TRBJ1-2; D is unresolved. The V gene's germline CDR1 is SGHRS and CDR2 YFSETQ. V was trimmed by 0 bases and J by 3 bases, leaving 9 bases between them. The CDR3 spans 14 residues. The CDR3 loop is CASSLVPADYGYTF. The CDR3 coding sequence is TGCGCCAGCAGCTTGGTCCCGGCGGACTATGGCTACACCTTC.

The V and J genes are TRBV7-9 and TRBJ2-1; 11 bases align to TRBD2. This CDR3 has 18 residues. Trimming cost V 3 bases and J 5 bases; bases outside gene matches: 12. The germline CDR1 and CDR2 sequences are SEHNR and FQNEAQ (reference sequence). The DNA for the CDR3 is TGTGCCAGCAGCTTGGGGAGACTAGCGGGAATCCCCCACAATGAGCAGTTCTTC. It translates to CASSLGRLAGIPHNEQFF.

The chain carries TRBV5-1 and TRBJ1-2; no reliable D call. The germline V and J ends were trimmed by 5 bases and 4 bases, with 12 bases remaining between them. The length of the CDR3 is 13 residues. Germline V gene sequence: CDR1 SGHRS, CDR2 YFSETQ. For the CDR3, the DNA is TGCGCCAGCAGAATCGACACCCTCTATGGCTACACCTTC. Its translation is CASRIDTLYGYTF. Based on the CDR3 plus reference TRBV5-1 and TRBJ1-2, the full variable domain is KAGVTQTPRYLIKTRGQQVTLSCSPISGHRSVSWYQQTPGQGLQFLFEYFSETQRNKGNFPGRFSGRQFSNSRSEMNVSTLELGDSALYLCASRIDTLYGYTFGSGTRLTVV.

This clone has a single count. The J gene is TRBJ2-6, the V gene TRBV19; possible D gene TRBD1, 6 bases. Germline V lookup: CDR1 LNHDA, CDR2 SQIVND (reference sequence). This CDR3 is 15 amino acids long. Trimming took 4 bases from V and 4 from J, leaving 11 bases between them. CDR3 loop: CASSTTGRGANVLTF. CDR3 nucleotide sequence: TGTGCCAGTAGTACAACAGGGCGGGGGGCCAACGTCCTGACTTTC.

This clone showed up just once. This sample also contains other DNA sequences that code for the same CDR3. The V gene is TRBV5-1, the J gene TRBJ2-7, with 9 bases identical to TRBD1. V gave up 4 bases and J gave up 4 bases; unmatched junction bases: 6. Per germline, CDR1 SGHRS and CDR2 YFSETQ. The CDR3 is 14 residues long. The CDR3 reads CASSLGQGLYEQYF. The CDR3 DNA reads as TGCGCCAGCAGCCTAGGACAGGGGTTGTACGAGCAGTACTTC.

This sequence joins TRBV7-9 and TRBJ2-7; the match to TRBD1 covers 8 bases. Germline V gene sequence: CDR1 SEHNR, CDR2 FQNEAQ (reference sequence). This CDR3 is built from 14 residues. V gave up 1 base and J gave up 3 bases; unmatched junction bases: 2. Written as DNA, the CDR3 is TGTGCCAGCAGCTTAGGACAGGGGATCTACGAGCAGTACTTC. Protein sequence: CASSLGQGIYEQYF. Combining the CDR3 with reference TRBV7-9 and TRBJ2-7 gives the whole variable domain DTGVSQNPRHKITKRGQNVTFRCDPISEHNRLYWYRQTLGQGPEFLTYFQNEAQLEKSRLLSDRFSAERPKGSFSTLEIQRTEQGDSAMYLCASSLGQGIYEQYFGPGTRLTVT.

The rearrangement joins TRBV28 to TRBJ2-7; D is unclear. Trimming pared 4 bases from V and 0 bases from J, leaving 13 bases between. Germline V gene lookup returns CDR1 MDHEN and CDR2 SYDVKM. This CDR3 comprises 15 residues. CDR3 amino acids: CASSSPHVSSYEQYV. CDR3 coding DNA: TGTGCCAGCAGTTCGCCCCATGTAAGCTCCTACGAGCAGTACGTC.

The sample holds a few counts of this clone. The V call is TRBV24-1, the J call TRBJ2-2; the D gene is possibly TRBD1 (6 bases). In germline, CDR1 is KGHDR, CDR2 SFDVKD. The CDR3 sequence is 16 residues long. Between the trimmed V and J ends, which lost 12 bases and 0 bases, there was a span of 19 bases. The CDR3 sequence is CARFPTGLANTGELFF. The CDR3 DNA is TGTGCCCGCTTTCCGACAGGTCTCGCGAACACCGGGGAGCTGTTTTTT.